This T cell receptor (beta chain) was recovered during a study of blood T cell repertoires in COVID-19. Across the whole study: Samples representing acute and convalescent COVID-19 were sourced from the United States, Italy and Spain. T cells, B-cell-depleted T cells, or PBMCs supplied cDNA or gDNA.

Method: immunoSEQ multiplex PCR; TCRdb's copy keeps in-frame clones and lacks some. The sample shows nearly 350,000 clones, around 88% of them seen only once. V was clipped by 5 bases and J by 5 bases, with 10 bases between them. Germline lookup yields CDR1 SGHTA and CDR2 FQGNSA. CDR3 size: 12 residues. The TCR originated in a young man with active or convalescent COVID-19. The source material was peripheral blood. The gene calls are TRBV7-2 and TRBJ2-7; a weak D match, TRBD1 (5 bases). The DNA of the CDR3 is TGTGCCAGCAGCACAGACAGCAACGAGCAGTACTTC. Translation: CASSTDSNEQYF.